This is a list of T cell receptor beta chains from one sample in a study of blood T cells in healthy people across ages. Each CDR3 protein gets one entry after TCRdb re-called the 5' RACE reads with MiXCR. The sample records approximately 960,000 distinct CDR3 sequences, approximately 32% being singletons. This sample was also put to use in a study of T cells of mothers and their children.

Material for sequencing was blood. All receptors come from a middle-aged woman in good health. Both conserved end residues are part of each CDR3. Fields, in order: J gene, V gene, CDR3 length, clone size, D gene, CDR3 protein, CDR3 DNA. A D gene is named only where the DNA matches it firmly. The listing skips clone size in some rows; elsewhere it reads once, few, many or a size class.

>TRBJ2-1|TRBV28|12|-|TRBD1
CASSLLQGKQFF
TGTGCCAGCAGTTTATTACAGGGGAAGCAGTTCTTC
>TRBJ2-7|TRBV20-1|14|-|TRBD2
CSAPLAGGSYEQYF
TGCAGTGCACCCCTAGCGGGAGGGAGCTACGAGCAGTACTTC
>TRBJ2-7|TRBV11-2|14|many|-
CASSLVSGSREQYF
TGTGCCAGCAGCTTAGTTTCAGGGTCGCGCGAGCAGTACTTC
>TRBJ1-2|TRBV11-2|13|-|-
CASSSPLASGYTF
TGTGCCAGCAGCTCCCCACTCGCGAGTGGCTACACCTTC
>TRBJ2-1|TRBV5-5|15|-|TRBD2
CASSPSAGGYNEQFF
TGTGCCAGCAGCCCGTCGGCGGGGGGATACAATGAGCAGTTCTTC
>TRBJ2-7|TRBV12-3/TRBV12-4|13|-|-
CASRLSDSYEQYF
TGTGCCAGCAGGCTCTCGGACAGTTACGAGCAGTACTTC
>TRBJ1-5|TRBV27|14|-|-
CASSVAGVHQPQHF
TGTGCCAGCAGTGTAGCAGGGGTTCATCAGCCCCAGCATTTT
>TRBJ2-3|TRBV12-3/TRBV12-4|13|-|-
CASSLLAPDTQYF
TGTGCCAGCAGTTTACTAGCGCCAGATACGCAGTATTTT
>TRBJ2-7|TRBV3-1|14|-|-
CASSHGGVGYEQYF
TGTGCCAGCAGCCACGGCGGGGTAGGCTACGAGCAGTACTTC
>TRBJ2-7|TRBV5-6|13|many|TRBD1
CASRRGQYYEQYF
TGTGCCAGCAGACGGGGACAGTACTACGAGCAGTACTTC
>TRBJ2-1|TRBV9|15|many|-
CASSVDAVPYNEQFF
TGTGCCAGCAGCGTAGATGCGGTACCCTACAATGAGCAGTTCTTC
>TRBJ1-1|TRBV12-3/TRBV12-4|12|few|-
CASSGPVAEAFF
TGTGCCAGCAGTGGACCAGTCGCTGAAGCTTTCTTT
>TRBJ1-2|TRBV28|15|-|-
CASSLVQGVNYGYTF
TGTGCCAGCAGTTTAGTCCAGGGAGTTAACTATGGCTACACCTTC
>TRBJ2-1|TRBV7-3|13|once|-
CASSLERTNEQFF
TGTGCCAGCAGCTTGGAGAGGACCAATGAGCAGTTCTTC
>TRBJ2-5|TRBV7-2|14|-|-
CVSSSRGSQETQYF
TGTGTCAGCAGCTCCCGGGGTAGCCAGGAGACCCAGTACTTC
>TRBJ2-7|TRBV7-9|16|once|TRBD1
CASSLPTGQLSYEQYF
TGTGCCAGCAGCCTACCGACGGGACAGCTCTCCTACGAGCAGTACTTC
>TRBJ2-1|TRBV2|16|-|TRBD2
CASSDLSGAIYNEQFF
TGTGCCAGCAGCGATCTAAGCGGGGCCATCTACAATGAGCAGTTCTTC
>TRBJ2-2|TRBV7-7|13|few|-
CASSLYSTGELFF
TGTGCTAGCAGCTTATACAGCACCGGGGAGCTGTTTTTT